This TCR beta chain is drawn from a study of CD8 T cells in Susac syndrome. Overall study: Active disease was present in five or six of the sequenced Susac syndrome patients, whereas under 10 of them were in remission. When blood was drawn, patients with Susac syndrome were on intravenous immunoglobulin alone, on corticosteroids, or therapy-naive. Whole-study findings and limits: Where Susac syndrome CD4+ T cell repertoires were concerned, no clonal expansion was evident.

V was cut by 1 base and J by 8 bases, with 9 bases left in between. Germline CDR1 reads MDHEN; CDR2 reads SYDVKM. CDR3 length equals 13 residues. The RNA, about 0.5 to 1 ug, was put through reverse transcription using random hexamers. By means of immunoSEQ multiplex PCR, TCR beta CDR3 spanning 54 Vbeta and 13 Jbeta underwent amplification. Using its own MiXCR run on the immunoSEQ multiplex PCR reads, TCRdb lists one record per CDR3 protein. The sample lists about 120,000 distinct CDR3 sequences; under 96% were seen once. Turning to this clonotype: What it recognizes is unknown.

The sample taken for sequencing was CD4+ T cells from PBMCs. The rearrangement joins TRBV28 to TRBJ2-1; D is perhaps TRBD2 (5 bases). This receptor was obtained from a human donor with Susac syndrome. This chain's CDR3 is CASSLSGIYEQFF. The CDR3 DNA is TGTGCCAGCAGTTTATCCGGGATATATGAGCAGTTCTTC.